This T cell receptor beta chain was recovered during a study of T cell repertoires in cytomegalovirus infection. Study-level information: CMV infection and matching HLA type were both indicated by public TCR beta signatures. Regarding the study as a whole: Summed public TCR beta family frequency identified CMV carriers bearing the relevant HLA.

TCRdb processed the reads anew with MiXCR; each CDR3 protein has one entry. The sample consists of 160,000 or so distinct CDR3 sequences, around 20% of them appearing once. This CDR3 is 17 amino acids long. The germline gives CDR1 SGHRS, CDR2 YFSETQ. Trimming left V 0 bases short and J 0 bases short, with 13 bases between. In the case of this clonotype: Its cognate antigen is unknown.

The sample taken for sequencing was PBMCs. This TCR derives from a human donor in good health (CMV status not recorded). Some clones in this sample may be carry-over from other donors' samples. The gene calls are TRBV5-1 and TRBJ2-1; the D is unclear. Written as DNA, the CDR3 is TGCGCCAGCAGCTTGGTGAAGGGCCCTAGCTCCTACAATGAGCAGTTCTTC. This sequence encodes CASSLVKGPSSYNEQFF.